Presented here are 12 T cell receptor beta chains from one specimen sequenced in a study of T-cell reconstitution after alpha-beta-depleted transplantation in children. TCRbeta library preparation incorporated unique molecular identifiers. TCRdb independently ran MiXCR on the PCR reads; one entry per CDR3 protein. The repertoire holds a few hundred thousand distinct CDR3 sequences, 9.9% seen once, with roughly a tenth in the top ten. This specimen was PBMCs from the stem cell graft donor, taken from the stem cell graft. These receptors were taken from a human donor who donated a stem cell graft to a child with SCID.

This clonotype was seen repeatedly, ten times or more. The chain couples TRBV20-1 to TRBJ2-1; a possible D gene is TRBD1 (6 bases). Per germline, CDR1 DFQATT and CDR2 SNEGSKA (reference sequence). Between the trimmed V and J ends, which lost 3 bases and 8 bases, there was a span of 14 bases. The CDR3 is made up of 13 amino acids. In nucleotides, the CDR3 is TGCAGTGCTAGTACAGGGTTTGTCGATGAGCAGTTCTTC. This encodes CSASTGFVDEQFF.

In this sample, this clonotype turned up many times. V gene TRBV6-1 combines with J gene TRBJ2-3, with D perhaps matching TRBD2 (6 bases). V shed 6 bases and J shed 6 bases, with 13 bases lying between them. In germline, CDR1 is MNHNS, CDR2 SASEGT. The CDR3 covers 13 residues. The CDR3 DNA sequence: TGTGCCAGCAGGCGCCCTCTAGCGGATACGCAGTATTTT. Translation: CASRRPLADTQYF.

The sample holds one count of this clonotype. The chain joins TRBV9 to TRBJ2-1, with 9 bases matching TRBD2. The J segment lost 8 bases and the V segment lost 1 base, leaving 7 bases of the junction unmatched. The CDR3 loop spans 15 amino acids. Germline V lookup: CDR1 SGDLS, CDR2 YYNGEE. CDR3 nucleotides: TGTGCCAGCAGCGTAAGAGCGGGGGGAGGGTATGAGCAGTTCTTC. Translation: CASSVRAGGGYEQFF.

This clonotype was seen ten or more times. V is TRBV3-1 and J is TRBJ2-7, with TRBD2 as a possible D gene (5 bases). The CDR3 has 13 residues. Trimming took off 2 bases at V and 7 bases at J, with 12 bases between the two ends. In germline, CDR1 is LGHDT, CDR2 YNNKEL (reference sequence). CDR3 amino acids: CASSQPSGIEQYF. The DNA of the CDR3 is TGTGCCAGCAGCCAACCTTCGGGGATTGAGCAGTACTTC.

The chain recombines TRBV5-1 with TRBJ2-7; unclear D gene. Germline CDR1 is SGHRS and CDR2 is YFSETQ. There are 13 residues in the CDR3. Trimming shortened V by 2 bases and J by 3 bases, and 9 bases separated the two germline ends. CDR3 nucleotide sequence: TGCGCCAGCAGCTTTTCGGATGACTACGAGCAGTACTTC. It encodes CASSFSDDYEQYF.

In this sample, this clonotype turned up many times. In DNA form, the CDR3 reads TGTGCCAGCAGTTTGGGGACAGGAGATTCACCCCTCCACTTT. The encoded protein is CASSLGTGDSPLHF. This chain joins TRBV12-3 or TRBV12-4 and TRBJ1-6; 8 nucleotides line up with TRBD1. The CDR3 is 14 residues long. V lost 3 bases to trimming and J lost 8 bases; unmatched junction nucleotides: 3.

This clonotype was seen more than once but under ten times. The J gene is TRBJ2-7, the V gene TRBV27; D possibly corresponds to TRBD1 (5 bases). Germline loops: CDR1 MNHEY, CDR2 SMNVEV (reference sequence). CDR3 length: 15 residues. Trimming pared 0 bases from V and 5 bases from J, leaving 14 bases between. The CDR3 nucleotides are TGTGCCAGCAGTTTATCTGCAGGGTACGGCCACGAGCAGTACTTC. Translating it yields CASSLSAGYGHEQYF.

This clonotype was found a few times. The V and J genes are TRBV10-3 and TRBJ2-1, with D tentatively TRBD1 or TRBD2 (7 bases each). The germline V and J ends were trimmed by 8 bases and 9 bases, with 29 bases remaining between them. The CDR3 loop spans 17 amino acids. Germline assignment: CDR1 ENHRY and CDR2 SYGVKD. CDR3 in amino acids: CAIATPPGGGANSEQFF. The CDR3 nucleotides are TGTGCCATCGCCACACCGCCAGGGGGGGGGGCAAATTCTGAGCAGTTCTTC.

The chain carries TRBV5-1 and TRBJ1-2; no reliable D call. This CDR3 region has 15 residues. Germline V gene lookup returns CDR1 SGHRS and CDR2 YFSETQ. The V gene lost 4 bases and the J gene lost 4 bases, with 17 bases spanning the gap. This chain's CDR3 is CASSPDLNGGYGYTF. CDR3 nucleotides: TGCGCCAGCAGCCCTGATCTAAACGGCGGCTATGGCTACACCTTC.

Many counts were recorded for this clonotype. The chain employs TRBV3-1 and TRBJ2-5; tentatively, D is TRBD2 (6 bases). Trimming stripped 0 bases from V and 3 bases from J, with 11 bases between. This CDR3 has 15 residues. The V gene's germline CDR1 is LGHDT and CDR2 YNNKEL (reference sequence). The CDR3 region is CASSQEYSGEETQYF. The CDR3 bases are TGTGCCAGCAGCCAAGAGTATAGCGGTGAAGAGACCCAGTACTTC.

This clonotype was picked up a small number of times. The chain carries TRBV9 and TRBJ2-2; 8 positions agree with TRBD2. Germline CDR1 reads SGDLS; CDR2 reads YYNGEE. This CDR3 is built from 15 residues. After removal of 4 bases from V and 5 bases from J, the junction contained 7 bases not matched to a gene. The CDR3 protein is CASSPRVAGTGELFF. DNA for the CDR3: TGTGCCAGCAGCCCCCGGGTAGCGGGGACCGGGGAGCTGTTTTTT.

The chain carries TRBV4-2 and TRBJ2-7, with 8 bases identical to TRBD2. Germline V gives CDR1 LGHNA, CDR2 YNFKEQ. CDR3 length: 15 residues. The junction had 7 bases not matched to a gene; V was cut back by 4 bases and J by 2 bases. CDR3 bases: TGTGCCAGCAGCCCCGGGGGGGACGCCGCCTACGAGCAGTACTTC. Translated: CASSPGGDAAYEQYF.